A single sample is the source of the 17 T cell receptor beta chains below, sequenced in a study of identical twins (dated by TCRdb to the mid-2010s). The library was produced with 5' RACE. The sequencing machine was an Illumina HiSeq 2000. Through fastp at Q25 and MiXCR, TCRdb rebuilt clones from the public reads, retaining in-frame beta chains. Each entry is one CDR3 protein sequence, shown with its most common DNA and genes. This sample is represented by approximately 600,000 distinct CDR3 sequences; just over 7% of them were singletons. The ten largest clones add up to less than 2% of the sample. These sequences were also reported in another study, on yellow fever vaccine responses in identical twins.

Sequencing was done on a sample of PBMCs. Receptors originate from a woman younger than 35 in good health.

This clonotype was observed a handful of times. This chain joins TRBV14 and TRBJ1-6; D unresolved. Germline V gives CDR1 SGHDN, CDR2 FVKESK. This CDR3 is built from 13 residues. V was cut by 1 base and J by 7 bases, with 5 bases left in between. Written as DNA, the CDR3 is TGTGCCAGCAGCCAAGCCAAGAATTCACCCCTCCACTTT. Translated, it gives CASSQAKNSPLHF.

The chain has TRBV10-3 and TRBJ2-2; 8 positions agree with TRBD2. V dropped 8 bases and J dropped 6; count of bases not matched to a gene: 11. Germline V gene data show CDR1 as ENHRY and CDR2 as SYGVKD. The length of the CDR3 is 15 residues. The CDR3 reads CAISLSGRGSGELFF. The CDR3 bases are TGTGCCATCTCCCTAAGCGGGAGAGGGTCCGGGGAGCTGTTTTTT.

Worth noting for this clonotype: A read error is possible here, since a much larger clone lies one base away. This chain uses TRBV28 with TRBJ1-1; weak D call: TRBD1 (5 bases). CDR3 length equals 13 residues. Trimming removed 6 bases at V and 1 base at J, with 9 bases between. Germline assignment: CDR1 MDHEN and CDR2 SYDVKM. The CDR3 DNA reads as TGTGCCAGCAGGTGGGGGGAGAACACTGAAGCTTTCTTT. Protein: CASRWGENTEAFF.

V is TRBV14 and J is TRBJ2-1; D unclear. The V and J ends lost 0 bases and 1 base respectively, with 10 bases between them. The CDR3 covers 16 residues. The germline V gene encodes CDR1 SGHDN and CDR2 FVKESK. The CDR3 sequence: CASSQDPASSYNEQFF. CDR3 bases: TGTGCCAGCAGCCAAGATCCAGCGAGTTCCTACAATGAGCAGTTCTTC. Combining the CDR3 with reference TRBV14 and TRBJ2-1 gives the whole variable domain EAGVTQFPSHSVIEKGQTVTLRCDPISGHDNLYWYRRVMGKEIKFLLHFVKESKQDESGMPNNRFLAERTGGTYSTLKVQPAELEDSGVYFCASSQDPASSYNEQFFGPGTRLTVL.

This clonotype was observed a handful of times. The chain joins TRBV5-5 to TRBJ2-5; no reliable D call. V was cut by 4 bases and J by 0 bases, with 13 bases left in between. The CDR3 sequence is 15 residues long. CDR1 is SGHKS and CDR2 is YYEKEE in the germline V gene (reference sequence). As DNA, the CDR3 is TGTGCCAGCAGCGGTGGTGCGGCTAACCAAGAGACCCAGTACTTC. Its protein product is CASSGGAANQETQYF.

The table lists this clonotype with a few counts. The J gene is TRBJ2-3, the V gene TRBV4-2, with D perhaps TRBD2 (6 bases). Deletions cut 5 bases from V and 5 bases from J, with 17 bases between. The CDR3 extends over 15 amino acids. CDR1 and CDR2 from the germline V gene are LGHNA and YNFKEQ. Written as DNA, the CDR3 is TGTGCCAGCAGCTCATACCCAGCGGGTCAAGATACGCAGTATTTT. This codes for CASSSYPAGQDTQYF.

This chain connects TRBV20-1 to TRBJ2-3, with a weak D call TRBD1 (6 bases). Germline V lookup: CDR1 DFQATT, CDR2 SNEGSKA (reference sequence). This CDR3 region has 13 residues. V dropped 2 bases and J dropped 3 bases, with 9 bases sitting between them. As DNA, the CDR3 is TGCAGTGCTAGACAGGGGTTGACAGATACGCAGTATTTT. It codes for CSARQGLTDTQYF.

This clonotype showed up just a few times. CDR3 residues: CASSLGQDTEQFF. As DNA, the CDR3 is TGTGCCAGCAGCCTCGGGCAGGATACTGAGCAGTTCTTC. The rearrangement uses TRBV7-6 and TRBJ2-1; D uncertain. V gave up 5 bases and J gave up 9 bases, with 14 bases separating them. Germline CDR1 reads SGHVS; CDR2 reads FNYEAQ. The CDR3 loop spans 13 amino acids.

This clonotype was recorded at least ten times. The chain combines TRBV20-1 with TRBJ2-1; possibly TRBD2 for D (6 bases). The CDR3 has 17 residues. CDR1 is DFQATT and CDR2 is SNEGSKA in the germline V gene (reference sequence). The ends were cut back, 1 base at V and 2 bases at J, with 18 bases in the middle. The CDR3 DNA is TGCAGTGCTAGAGCCCCCGGAATAGCGGCAACCTACAATGAGCAGTTCTTC. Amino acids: CSARAPGIAATYNEQFF.

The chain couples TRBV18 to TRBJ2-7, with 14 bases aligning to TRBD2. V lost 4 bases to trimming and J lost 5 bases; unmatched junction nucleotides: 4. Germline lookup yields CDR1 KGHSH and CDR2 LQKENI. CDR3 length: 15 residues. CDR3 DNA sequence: TGTGCCAGCTCACGGCAGGGACTAGCGGGAGACGAGCAGTACTTC. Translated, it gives CASSRQGLAGDEQYF.

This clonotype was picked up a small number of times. CDR3 bases: TGCGCCACCATATTAGAGCAGTTCTTC. It specifies CATILEQFF. The chain joins TRBV5-1 to TRBJ2-1; D unresolved. Per the germline V gene, CDR1 is SGHRS and CDR2 is YFSETQ. The CDR3 is 9 amino acids. V was trimmed by 9 bases and J by 10 bases, leaving 8 bases between them. Complete variable domain (other parts from reference TRBV5-1 and TRBJ2-1): KAGVTQTPRYLIKTRGQQVTLSCSPISGHRSVSWYQQTPGQGLQFLFEYFSETQRNKGNFPGRFSGRQFSNSRSEMNVSTLELGDSALYLCATILEQFFGPGTRLTVL.

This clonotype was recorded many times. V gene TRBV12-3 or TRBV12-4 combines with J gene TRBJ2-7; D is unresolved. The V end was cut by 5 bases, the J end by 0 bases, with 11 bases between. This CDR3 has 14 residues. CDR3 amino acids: CASSEYSISYEQYF. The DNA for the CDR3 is TGTGCCAGCAGTGAATATAGCATCTCCTACGAGCAGTACTTC.

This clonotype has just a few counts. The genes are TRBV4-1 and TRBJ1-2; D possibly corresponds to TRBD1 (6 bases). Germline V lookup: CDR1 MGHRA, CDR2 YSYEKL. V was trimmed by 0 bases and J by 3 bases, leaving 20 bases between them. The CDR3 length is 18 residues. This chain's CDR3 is CASSQDVEQGLLDYGYTF. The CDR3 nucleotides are TGCGCCAGCAGCCAAGATGTGGAACAGGGCCTTCTAGACTATGGCTACACCTTC.

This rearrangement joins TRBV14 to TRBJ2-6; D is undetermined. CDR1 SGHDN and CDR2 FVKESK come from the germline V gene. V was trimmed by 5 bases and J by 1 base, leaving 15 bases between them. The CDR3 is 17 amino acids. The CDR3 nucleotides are TGTGCCAGCAGCGCAATGGCTTTGCTGTCTGGGGCCAACGTCCTGACTTTC. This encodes CASSAMALLSGANVLTF.

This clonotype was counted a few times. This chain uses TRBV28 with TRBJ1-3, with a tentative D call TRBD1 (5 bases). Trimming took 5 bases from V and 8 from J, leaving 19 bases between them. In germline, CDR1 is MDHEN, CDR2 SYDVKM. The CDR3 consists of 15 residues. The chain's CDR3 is CASSTPGPAPDTIYF. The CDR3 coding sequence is TGTGCCAGCAGTACTCCGGGGCCAGCTCCGGACACCATATATTTT.

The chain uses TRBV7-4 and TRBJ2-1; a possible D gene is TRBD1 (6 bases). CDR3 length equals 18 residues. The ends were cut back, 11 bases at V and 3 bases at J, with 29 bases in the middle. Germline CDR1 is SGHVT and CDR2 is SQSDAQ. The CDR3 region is CAFCSTPGAGGVYNEQFF. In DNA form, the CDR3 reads TGTGCCTTCTGTTCAACCCCAGGGGCAGGTGGGGTCTACAATGAGCAGTTCTTC.

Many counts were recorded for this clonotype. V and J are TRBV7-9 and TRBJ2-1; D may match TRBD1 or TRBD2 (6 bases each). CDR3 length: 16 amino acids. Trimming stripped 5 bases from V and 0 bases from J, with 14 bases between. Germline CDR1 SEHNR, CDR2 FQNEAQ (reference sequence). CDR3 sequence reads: CASSLTGASSYNEQFF. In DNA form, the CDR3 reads TGTGCCAGCAGCCTCACGGGGGCCAGCTCCTACAATGAGCAGTTCTTC.